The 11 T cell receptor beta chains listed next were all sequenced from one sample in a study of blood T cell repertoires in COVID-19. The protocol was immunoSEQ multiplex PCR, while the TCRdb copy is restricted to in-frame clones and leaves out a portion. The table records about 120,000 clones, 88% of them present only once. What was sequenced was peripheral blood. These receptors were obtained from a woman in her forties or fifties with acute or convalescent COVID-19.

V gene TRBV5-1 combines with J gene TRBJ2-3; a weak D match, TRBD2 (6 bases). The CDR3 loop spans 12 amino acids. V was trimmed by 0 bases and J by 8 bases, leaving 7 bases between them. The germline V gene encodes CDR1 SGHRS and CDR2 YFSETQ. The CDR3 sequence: CASSLDGSTQYF. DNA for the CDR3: TGCGCCAGCAGCTTGGACGGGAGTACGCAGTATTTT.

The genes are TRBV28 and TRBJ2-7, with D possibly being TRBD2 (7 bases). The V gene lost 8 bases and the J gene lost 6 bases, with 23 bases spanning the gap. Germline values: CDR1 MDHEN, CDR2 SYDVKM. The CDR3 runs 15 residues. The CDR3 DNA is TGTGCCAGCGACGTCGGGGGGCCAGGGAGTTCCGAGCAGTACTTC. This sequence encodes CASDVGGPGSSEQYF. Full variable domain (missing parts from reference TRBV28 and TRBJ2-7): DVKVTQSSRYLVKRTGEKVFLECVQDMDHENMFWYRQDPGLGLRLIYFSYDVKMKEKGDIPEGYSVSREKKERFSLILESASTNQTSMYLCASDVGGPGSSEQYFGPGTRLTVT.

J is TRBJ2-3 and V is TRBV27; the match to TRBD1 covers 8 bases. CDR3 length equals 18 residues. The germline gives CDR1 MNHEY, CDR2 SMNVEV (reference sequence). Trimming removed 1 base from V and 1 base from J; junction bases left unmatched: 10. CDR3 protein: CASSLFQSWTGRTDTQYF. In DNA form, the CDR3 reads TGTGCCAGCAGTTTATTCCAGTCCTGGACAGGGCGCACAGATACGCAGTATTTT.

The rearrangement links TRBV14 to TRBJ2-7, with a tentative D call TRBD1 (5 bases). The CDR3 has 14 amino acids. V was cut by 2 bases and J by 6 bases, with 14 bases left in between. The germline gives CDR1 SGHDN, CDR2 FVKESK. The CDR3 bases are TGTGCCAGCAGCCAACTAGACAGCTTTAGCGAGCAGTACTTC. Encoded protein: CASSQLDSFSEQYF.

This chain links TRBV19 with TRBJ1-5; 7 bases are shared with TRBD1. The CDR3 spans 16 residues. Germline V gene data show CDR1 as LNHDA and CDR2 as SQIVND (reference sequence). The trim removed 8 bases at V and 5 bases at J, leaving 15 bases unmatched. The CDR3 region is CASSDRVAGPHQPQHF. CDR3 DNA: TGTGCCAGTTCCGACAGGGTGGCCGGTCCCCATCAGCCCCAGCATTTT.

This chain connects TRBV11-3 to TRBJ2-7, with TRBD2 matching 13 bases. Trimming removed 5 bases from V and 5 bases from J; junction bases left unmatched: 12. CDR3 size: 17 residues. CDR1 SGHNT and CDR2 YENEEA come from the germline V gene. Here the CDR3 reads CASSQRPGLAGSNEQYF. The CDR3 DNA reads TGTGCCAGCAGCCAAAGGCCGGGACTAGCGGGATCCAACGAGCAGTACTTC.

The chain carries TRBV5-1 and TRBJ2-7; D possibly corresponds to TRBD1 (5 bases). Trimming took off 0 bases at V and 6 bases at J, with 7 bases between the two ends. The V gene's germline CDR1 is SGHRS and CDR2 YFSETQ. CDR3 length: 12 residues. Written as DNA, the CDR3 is TGCGCCAGCAGCTTGGGAAGGGGCGAGCAGTACTTC. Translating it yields CASSLGRGEQYF.

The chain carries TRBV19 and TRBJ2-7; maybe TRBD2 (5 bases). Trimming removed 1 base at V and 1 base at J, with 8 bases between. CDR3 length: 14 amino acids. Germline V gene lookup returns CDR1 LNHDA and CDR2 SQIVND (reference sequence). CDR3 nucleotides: TGTGCCAGTAGTATAGGCGGGTCTTCCTACGAGCAGTACTTC. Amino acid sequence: CASSIGGSSYEQYF.

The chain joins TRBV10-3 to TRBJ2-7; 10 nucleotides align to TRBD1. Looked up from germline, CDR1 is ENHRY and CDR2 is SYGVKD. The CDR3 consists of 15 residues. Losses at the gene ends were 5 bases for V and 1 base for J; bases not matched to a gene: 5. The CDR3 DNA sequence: TGTGCCATCAGTTGGGGACAGGGGCCTTCCTACGAGCAGTACTTC. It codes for CAISWGQGPSYEQYF.

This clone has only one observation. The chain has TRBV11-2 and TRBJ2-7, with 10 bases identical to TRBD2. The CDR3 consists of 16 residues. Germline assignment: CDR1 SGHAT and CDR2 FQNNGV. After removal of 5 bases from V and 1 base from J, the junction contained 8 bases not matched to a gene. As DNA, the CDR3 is TGTGCCAGCAGCGGGGTGACTAGCGGGCTTTCCTACGAGCAGTACTTC. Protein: CASSGVTSGLSYEQYF.

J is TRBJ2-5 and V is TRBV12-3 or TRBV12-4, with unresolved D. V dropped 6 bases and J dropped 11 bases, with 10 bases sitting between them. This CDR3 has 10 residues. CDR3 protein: CASSGPQQYF. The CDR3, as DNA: TGTGCCAGCAGCGGTCCACAGCAGTACTTC.